A selection of T cell receptor beta chains follows, all from one sample in a study of blood T cell repertoires in COVID-19. The table came from immunoSEQ multiplex PCR; TCRdb's copy has only in-frame clones and leaves some out. The repertoire consists of a few hundred thousand clones, with 70% to 80% occurring once and the leading ten covering 2.5% to 4%. Sequencing was done on a sample of peripheral blood. The receptors were sampled from an elderly woman with acute or convalescent COVID-19. The CDR3 runs from the conserved cysteine through the conserved F or W. The order of the fields is CDR3 protein, CDR3 DNA, J gene, V gene, D gene, clone size. D genes are given only for firm matches. Size is omitted from some rows. Given values are once, few, many or a class for expanded clones.

cdr3_aa: CASRPAQGAQVGGYTF
cdr3_nt: TGTGCCAGTAGGCCCGCACAGGGGGCCCAGGTGGGTGGCTACACCTTC
j_call: TRBJ1-2
v_call: TRBV19
d_call: TRBD1
clone_size: NA

cdr3_aa: CASKTGQDQALHF
cdr3_nt: TGTGCCAGCAAGACAGGGCAGGATCAGGCCCTCCACTTT
j_call: TRBJ1-6
v_call: TRBV2
d_call: TRBD1
clone_size: NA

cdr3_aa: CASSPGIGVREKLFF
cdr3_nt: TGTGCCAGCTCACCAGGAATCGGAGTAAGAGAAAAACTGTTTTTT
j_call: TRBJ1-4
v_call: TRBV18
d_call: NA
clone_size: few

cdr3_aa: CASSLGQGGRETQYF
cdr3_nt: TGTGCCAGCAGCTTAGGACAGGGCGGAAGGGAGACCCAGTACTTC
j_call: TRBJ2-5
v_call: TRBV7-9
d_call: TRBD1
clone_size: NA

cdr3_aa: CAWSGGTRAGTTYEQYF
cdr3_nt: TGTGCCTGGAGTGGGGGGACGCGAGCCGGGACAACCTACGAGCAGTACTTC
j_call: TRBJ2-7
v_call: TRBV30
d_call: NA
clone_size: NA

cdr3_aa: CASRTGGGIAEETQYF
cdr3_nt: TGTGCCAGTAGAACCGGAGGAGGGATAGCGGAAGAGACCCAGTACTTC
j_call: TRBJ2-5
v_call: TRBV19
d_call: NA
clone_size: NA

cdr3_aa: CASTQGGRVNEKLFF
cdr3_nt: TGTGCCAGCACCCAGGGAGGGAGGGTTAATGAAAAACTGTTTTTT
j_call: TRBJ1-4
v_call: TRBV2
d_call: NA
clone_size: NA

cdr3_aa: CASSQGDRLFYGYTF
cdr3_nt: TGTGCCAGCAGCCAAGGGGACAGACTCTTCTATGGCTACACCTTC
j_call: TRBJ1-2
v_call: TRBV14
d_call: TRBD1
clone_size: few

cdr3_aa: CASSLRGTRTSGIQETQYF
cdr3_nt: TGTGCCAGCAGTTTACGGGGGACGCGAACTAGCGGGATCCAAGAGACCCAGTACTTC
j_call: TRBJ2-5
v_call: TRBV27
d_call: TRBD2
clone_size: NA

cdr3_aa: CASSHQQGDGYTF
cdr3_nt: TGCGCCAGCAGCCATCAACAGGGGGATGGCTACACCTTC
j_call: TRBJ1-2
v_call: TRBV4-1
d_call: TRBD1
clone_size: NA

cdr3_aa: CASSQATGQVYGYTF
cdr3_nt: TGTGCCAGCAGCCAAGCCACGGGACAGGTCTATGGCTACACCTTC
j_call: TRBJ1-2
v_call: TRBV3-1/TRBV3-2
d_call: TRBD1
clone_size: many

cdr3_aa: CASSQGATSKGGELFF
cdr3_nt: TGTGCCAGCAGCCAAGGGGCAACTAGTAAGGGCGGGGAGCTGTTTTTT
j_call: TRBJ2-2
v_call: TRBV3-1/TRBV3-2
d_call: NA
clone_size: NA

cdr3_aa: CASSTQGANTEAFF
cdr3_nt: TGTGCCAGTAGTACACAGGGGGCGAACACTGAAGCTTTCTTT
j_call: TRBJ1-1
v_call: TRBV19
d_call: TRBD1
clone_size: NA

cdr3_aa: CASSPDWTAQETQYF
cdr3_nt: TGTGCCAGCTCACCAGACTGGACAGCCCAAGAGACCCAGTACTTC
j_call: TRBJ2-5
v_call: TRBV18
d_call: NA
clone_size: NA

cdr3_aa: CASNERGTSYEQYF
cdr3_nt: TGTGCCAGCAACGAGCGGGGGACTTCCTACGAGCAGTACTTC
j_call: TRBJ2-7
v_call: TRBV7-8
d_call: TRBD2
clone_size: NA

cdr3_aa: CASSEPGQGAGGGNQPQHF
cdr3_nt: TGTGCCAGCAGTGAGCCGGGACAGGGGGCGGGAGGTGGCAATCAGCCCCAGCATTTT
j_call: TRBJ1-5
v_call: TRBV2
d_call: TRBD1
clone_size: NA

cdr3_aa: CASRGDAGEQYF
cdr3_nt: TGTGCCAGCAGGGGGGATGCGGGAGAGCAGTACTTC
j_call: TRBJ2-7
v_call: TRBV2
d_call: NA
clone_size: NA

cdr3_aa: CASSIAGLASLYEQFF
cdr3_nt: TGTGCCAGTAGTATAGCCGGACTAGCGTCCCTATATGAGCAGTTCTTC
j_call: TRBJ2-1
v_call: TRBV19
d_call: TRBD2
clone_size: NA

cdr3_aa: CASSQGLNTDTQYF
cdr3_nt: TGCGCCAGCAGCCAGGGACTAAACACAGATACGCAGTATTTT
j_call: TRBJ2-3
v_call: TRBV4-1
d_call: TRBD2
clone_size: once

cdr3_aa: CASSESTGQGTF
cdr3_nt: TGTGCCAGCAGTGAATCTACCGGACAAGGCACCTTC
j_call: TRBJ1-2
v_call: TRBV6-1
d_call: NA
clone_size: NA

cdr3_aa: CASSDLGGNTEAFF
cdr3_nt: TGTGCCAGCAGTGATTTGGGGGGGAACACTGAAGCTTTCTTT
j_call: TRBJ1-1
v_call: TRBV2
d_call: NA
clone_size: few

cdr3_aa: CASSQAGILTEAFF
cdr3_nt: TGTGCCAGCAGCCAAGCAGGGATTCTCACTGAAGCTTTCTTT
j_call: TRBJ1-1
v_call: TRBV3-1/TRBV3-2
d_call: NA
clone_size: NA

cdr3_aa: CASRRPGQGNDEQYF
cdr3_nt: TGTGCCAGCAGAAGACCGGGACAGGGTAATGACGAGCAGTACTTC
j_call: TRBJ2-7
v_call: TRBV6-5
d_call: TRBD1
clone_size: NA

cdr3_aa: CASSQKLAGHNEQFF
cdr3_nt: TGTGCCAGCAGCCAAAAGCTAGCGGGTCACAATGAGCAGTTCTTC
j_call: TRBJ2-1
v_call: TRBV14
d_call: TRBD2
clone_size: few

cdr3_aa: CASSVGGGAVDTQYF
cdr3_nt: TGTGCCAGCAGTGTTGGCGGGGGGGCCGTAGATACGCAGTATTTT
j_call: TRBJ2-3
v_call: TRBV2
d_call: TRBD2
clone_size: NA

cdr3_aa: CASSPGGTVGNGYTF
cdr3_nt: TGTGCCAGCTCACCCGGCGGGACAGTTGGGAATGGCTACACCTTC
j_call: TRBJ1-2
v_call: TRBV18
d_call: TRBD1
clone_size: NA

cdr3_aa: CASSGGTGFGGYTF
cdr3_nt: TGTGCCAGCAGTGGGGGGACAGGGTTCGGTGGCTACACCTTC
j_call: TRBJ1-2
v_call: TRBV2
d_call: TRBD1
clone_size: NA

cdr3_aa: CASRENYGYTF
cdr3_nt: TGTGCCAGCCGGGAGAACTATGGCTACACCTTC
j_call: TRBJ1-2
v_call: TRBV28
d_call: NA
clone_size: NA

cdr3_aa: CASSPVSGRDTEAFF
cdr3_nt: TGTGCCAGCAGCCCGGTTTCGGGGAGGGACACTGAAGCTTTCTTT
j_call: TRBJ1-1
v_call: TRBV7-2
d_call: NA
clone_size: NA

cdr3_aa: CASSPDRGLYGYTF
cdr3_nt: TGTGCCAGCAGCCCGGACAGGGGCCTCTATGGCTACACCTTC
j_call: TRBJ1-2
v_call: TRBV5-5
d_call: TRBD1
clone_size: once

cdr3_aa: CASSLSIGTVDTGELFF
cdr3_nt: TGTGCCAGCAGCTTGTCCATCGGGACAGTTGACACCGGGGAGCTGTTTTTT
j_call: TRBJ2-2
v_call: TRBV5-8
d_call: TRBD1
clone_size: few

cdr3_aa: CASSPGEDGNTIYF
cdr3_nt: TGCGCCAGCAGCCCCGGGGAAGATGGAAACACCATATATTTT
j_call: TRBJ1-3
v_call: TRBV5-1
d_call: NA
clone_size: many

cdr3_aa: CASSRGAGGLDEQYF
cdr3_nt: TGCGCCAGCAGCCGCGGGGCGGGAGGGCTTGACGAGCAGTACTTC
j_call: TRBJ2-7
v_call: TRBV4-1
d_call: TRBD2
clone_size: NA

cdr3_aa: CASSLIGGYGYTF
cdr3_nt: TGTGCCAGCAGCTTAATAGGGGGCTATGGCTACACCTTC
j_call: TRBJ1-2
v_call: TRBV7-8
d_call: NA
clone_size: NA

cdr3_aa: CASSEMRSAGVYGYTF
cdr3_nt: TGTGCCAGCAGTGAAATGCGGTCGGCGGGGGTCTATGGCTACACCTTC
j_call: TRBJ1-2
v_call: TRBV6-1
d_call: NA
clone_size: NA

cdr3_aa: CASSEGTGSFNQPQHF
cdr3_nt: TGCGCCAGCAGTGAGGGGACAGGATCGTTCAATCAGCCCCAGCATTTT
j_call: TRBJ1-5
v_call: TRBV10-1
d_call: TRBD1
clone_size: few

cdr3_aa: CASSENRGRETQYF
cdr3_nt: TGTGCCAGCAGTGAAAACAGGGGGCGCGAGACCCAGTACTTC
j_call: TRBJ2-5
v_call: TRBV6-1
d_call: TRBD1
clone_size: NA

cdr3_aa: CASSSTGTSRTDTQYF
cdr3_nt: TGTGCCAGCAGCTCAACCGGGACTAGTCGGACAGATACGCAGTATTTT
j_call: TRBJ2-3
v_call: TRBV5-6
d_call: TRBD2
clone_size: many

cdr3_aa: CASSLRLAGAGDTQYF
cdr3_nt: TGTGCCAGTAGTCTGCGACTAGCGGGAGCCGGAGATACGCAGTATTTT
j_call: TRBJ2-3
v_call: TRBV19
d_call: TRBD2
clone_size: NA

cdr3_aa: CATLRAANTEAFF
cdr3_nt: TGTGCCACCCTGAGGGCAGCGAACACTGAAGCTTTCTTT
j_call: TRBJ1-1
v_call: TRBV10-3
d_call: NA
clone_size: NA